A selection of T cell receptor beta chains follows, all from one sample in a study of T cell changes during pregnancy in multiple sclerosis. Some clones are missing from TCRdb's copy, which holds only in-frame ones; the method was immunoSEQ multiplex PCR. The sample has over 30,000 clones, about 90% seen once. The source was CD4+ T cells from peripheral blood mononuclear cells, collected in the third trimester of pregnancy. Every receptor here comes from a female donor in good health, enrolled as a control in a pregnancy study. Each CDR3 is given with its conserved first and last residue. A D gene is named only where the DNA matches it firmly. Part of the rows lack a size; the others show once, few, many or a class for expanded clones.

cdr3_nt: TGTGCCAGCAAAACAAGGGGACTAGCGGGAGGATTCACTGAGCAGTTCTTC; cdr3_aa: CASKTRGLAGGFTEQFF; j_call: TRBJ2-1; clone_size: .; v_call: TRBV7-2; cdr3_length: 17; d_call: TRBD2
cdr3_nt: TGCAGCGTTGAGGGGACTAGCGACAATGAGCAGTTCTTC; cdr3_aa: CSVEGTSDNEQFF; j_call: TRBJ2-1; clone_size: .; v_call: TRBV29-1; cdr3_length: 13; d_call: TRBD2
cdr3_nt: TGTGCCAGCAGTGACGGGGGGGCCACAGATACGCAGTATTTT; cdr3_aa: CASSDGGATDTQYF; j_call: TRBJ2-3; clone_size: .; v_call: TRBV6-4; cdr3_length: 14; d_call: .
cdr3_nt: TGTGCCAGCAGACCTACAGGGTCCTCTGGAAACACCATATATTTT; cdr3_aa: CASRPTGSSGNTIYF; j_call: TRBJ1-3; clone_size: few; v_call: TRBV7-9; cdr3_length: 15; d_call: .
cdr3_nt: TGTGCCAGCAGCTTAGGTCAGGTAAACGAGCAGTACTTC; cdr3_aa: CASSLGQVNEQYF; j_call: TRBJ2-7; clone_size: once; v_call: TRBV11-3; cdr3_length: 13; d_call: .
cdr3_nt: TGTGCCAGCAGAGACAGGGTGGAGAAATCACCCCTCCACTTT; cdr3_aa: CASRDRVEKSPLHF; j_call: TRBJ1-6; clone_size: .; v_call: TRBV6-1; cdr3_length: 14; d_call: TRBD1
cdr3_nt: TGTGCCATCAGTCGCGCCAGGGGCCGAGCAGATACGCAGTATTTT; cdr3_aa: CAISRARGRADTQYF; j_call: TRBJ2-3; clone_size: once; v_call: TRBV10-3; cdr3_length: 15; d_call: .
cdr3_nt: TGTGCCAGCAGACTGACAGGGGCCGACTACACTGAAGCTTTCTTT; cdr3_aa: CASRLTGADYTEAFF; j_call: TRBJ1-1; clone_size: once; v_call: TRBV27; cdr3_length: 15; d_call: TRBD1
cdr3_nt: TGTGCCAGCAGCTTAGGCAGCGGGAGGGGCACAGATACGCAGTATTTT; cdr3_aa: CASSLGSGRGTDTQYF; j_call: TRBJ2-3; clone_size: .; v_call: TRBV7-2; cdr3_length: 16; d_call: TRBD2
cdr3_nt: TGTGCCAGCGGGACAGATACATTCAATCAGCCCCAGCATTTT; cdr3_aa: CASGTDTFNQPQHF; j_call: TRBJ1-5; clone_size: .; v_call: TRBV28; cdr3_length: 14; d_call: TRBD1
cdr3_nt: TGTGCCAGCAGTAGAGCCGAGAACACTGAAGCTTTCTTT; cdr3_aa: CASSRAENTEAFF; j_call: TRBJ1-1; clone_size: .; v_call: TRBV2; cdr3_length: 13; d_call: .
cdr3_nt: TGTGCCAGCAGTTTATGGGAACTAGCGGGAGGGCCCGGGGAGCTGTTTTTT; cdr3_aa: CASSLWELAGGPGELFF; j_call: TRBJ2-2; clone_size: .; v_call: TRBV28; cdr3_length: 17; d_call: TRBD2
cdr3_nt: TGCAGTGCCGGAGATCAGCCCCAGCATTTT; cdr3_aa: CSAGDQPQHF; j_call: TRBJ1-5; clone_size: .; v_call: TRBV20-1; cdr3_length: 10; d_call: .